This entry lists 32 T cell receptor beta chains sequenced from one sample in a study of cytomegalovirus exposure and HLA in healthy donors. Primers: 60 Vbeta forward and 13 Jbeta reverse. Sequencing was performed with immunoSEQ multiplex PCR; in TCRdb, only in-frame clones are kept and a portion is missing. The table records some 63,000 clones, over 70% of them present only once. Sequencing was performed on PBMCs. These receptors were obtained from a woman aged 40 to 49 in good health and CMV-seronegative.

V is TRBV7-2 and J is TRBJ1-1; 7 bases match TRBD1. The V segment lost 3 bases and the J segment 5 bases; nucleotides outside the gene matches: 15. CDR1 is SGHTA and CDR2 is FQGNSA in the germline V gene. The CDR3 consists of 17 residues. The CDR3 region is CASSLAPTGSLGTEAFF. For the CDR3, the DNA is TGTGCCAGCAGCTTGGCCCCGACAGGGTCGTTGGGAACTGAAGCTTTCTTT.

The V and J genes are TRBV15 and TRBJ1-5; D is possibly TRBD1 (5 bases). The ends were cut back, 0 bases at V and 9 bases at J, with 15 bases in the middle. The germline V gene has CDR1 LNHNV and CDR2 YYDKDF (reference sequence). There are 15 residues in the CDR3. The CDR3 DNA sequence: TGTGCCACCAGCAGAGATTCACAGGCGATAGGGCCCCAGCATTTT. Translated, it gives CATSRDSQAIGPQHF.

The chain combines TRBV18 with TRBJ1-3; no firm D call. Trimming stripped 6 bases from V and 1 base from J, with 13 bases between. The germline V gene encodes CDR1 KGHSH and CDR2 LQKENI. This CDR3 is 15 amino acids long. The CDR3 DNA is TGTGCCAGCTCCCCTAATGGAGGGTCTGGAAACACCATATATTTT. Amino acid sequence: CASSPNGGSGNTIYF.

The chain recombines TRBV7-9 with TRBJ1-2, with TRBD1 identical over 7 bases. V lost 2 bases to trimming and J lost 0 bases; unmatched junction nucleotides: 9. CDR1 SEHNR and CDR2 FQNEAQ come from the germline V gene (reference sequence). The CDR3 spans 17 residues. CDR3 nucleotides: TGTGCCAGCAGCTTATCAGGACAGGCGAGAGCTAACTATGGCTACACCTTC. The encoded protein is CASSLSGQARANYGYTF.

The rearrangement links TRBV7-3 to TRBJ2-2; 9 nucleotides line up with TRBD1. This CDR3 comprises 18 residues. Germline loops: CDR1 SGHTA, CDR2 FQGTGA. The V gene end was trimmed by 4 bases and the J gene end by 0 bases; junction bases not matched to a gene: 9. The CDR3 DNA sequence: TGTGCCAGCAGCTCCCCGGGACAGGGCTACACGAACACCGGGGAGCTGTTTTTT. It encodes CASSSPGQGYTNTGELFF.

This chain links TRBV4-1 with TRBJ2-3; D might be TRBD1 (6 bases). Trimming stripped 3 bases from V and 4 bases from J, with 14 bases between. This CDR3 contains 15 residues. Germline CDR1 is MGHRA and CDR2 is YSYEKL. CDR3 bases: TGCGCCAGCAGCCATCCCCAGGGGCACCCAGATACGCAGTATTTT. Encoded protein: CASSHPQGHPDTQYF.

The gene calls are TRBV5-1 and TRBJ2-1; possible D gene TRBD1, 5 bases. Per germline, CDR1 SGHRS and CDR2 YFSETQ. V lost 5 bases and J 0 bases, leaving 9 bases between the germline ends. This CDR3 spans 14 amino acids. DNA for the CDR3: TGCGCCAGCAGGGCCCAGGGCTCCTACAATGAGCAGTTCTTC. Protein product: CASRAQGSYNEQFF.

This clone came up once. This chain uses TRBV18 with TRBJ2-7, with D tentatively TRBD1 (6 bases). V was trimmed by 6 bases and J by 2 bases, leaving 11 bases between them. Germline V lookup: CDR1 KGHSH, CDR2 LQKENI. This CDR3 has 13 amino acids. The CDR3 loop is CASSQTGAYEQYF. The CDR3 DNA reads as TGTGCCAGCTCCCAGACAGGCGCCTACGAGCAGTACTTC.

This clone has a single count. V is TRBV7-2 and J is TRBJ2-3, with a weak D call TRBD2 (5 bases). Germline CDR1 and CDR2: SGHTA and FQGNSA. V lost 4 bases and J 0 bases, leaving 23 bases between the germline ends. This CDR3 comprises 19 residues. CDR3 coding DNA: TGTGCCAGCAGCTCCAAAACTCCAATTAGCGCTTACAGCACAGATACGCAGTATTTT. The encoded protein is CASSSKTPISAYSTDTQYF.

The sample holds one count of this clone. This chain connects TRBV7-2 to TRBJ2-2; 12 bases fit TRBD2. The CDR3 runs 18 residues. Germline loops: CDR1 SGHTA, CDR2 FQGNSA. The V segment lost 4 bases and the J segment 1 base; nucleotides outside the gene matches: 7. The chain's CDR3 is CASSSNPGLAGNTGELFF. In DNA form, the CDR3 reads TGTGCCAGCAGCTCCAACCCGGGACTAGCGGGGAACACCGGGGAGCTGTTTTTT.

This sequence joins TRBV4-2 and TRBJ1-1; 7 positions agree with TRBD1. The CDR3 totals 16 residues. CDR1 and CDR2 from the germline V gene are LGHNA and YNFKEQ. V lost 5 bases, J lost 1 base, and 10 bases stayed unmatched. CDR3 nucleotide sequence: TGTGCCAGCAGCAAAAGACAGGGTAATAAGAACACTGAAGCTTTCTTT. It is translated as CASSKRQGNKNTEAFF.

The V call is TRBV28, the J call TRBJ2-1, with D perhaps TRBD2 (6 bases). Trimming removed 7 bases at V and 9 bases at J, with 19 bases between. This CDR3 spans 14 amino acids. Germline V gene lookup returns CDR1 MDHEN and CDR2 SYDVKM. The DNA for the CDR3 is TGTGCCAGCACCTTGACGCGCGGGACGGCTGAGCAGTTCTTC. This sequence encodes CASTLTRGTAEQFF.

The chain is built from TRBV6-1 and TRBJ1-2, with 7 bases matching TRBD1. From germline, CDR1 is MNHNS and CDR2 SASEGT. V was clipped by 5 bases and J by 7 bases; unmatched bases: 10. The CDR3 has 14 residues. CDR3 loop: CASSPGQEAFGYTF. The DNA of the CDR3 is TGTGCCAGCAGTCCCGGACAGGAGGCCTTTGGCTACACCTTC.

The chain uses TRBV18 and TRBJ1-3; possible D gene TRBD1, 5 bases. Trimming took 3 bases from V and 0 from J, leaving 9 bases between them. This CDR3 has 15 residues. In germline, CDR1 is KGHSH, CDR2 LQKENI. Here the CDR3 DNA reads TGTGCCAGCTCACCGACAGCCGACTCTGGAAACACCATATATTTT. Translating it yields CASSPTADSGNTIYF.

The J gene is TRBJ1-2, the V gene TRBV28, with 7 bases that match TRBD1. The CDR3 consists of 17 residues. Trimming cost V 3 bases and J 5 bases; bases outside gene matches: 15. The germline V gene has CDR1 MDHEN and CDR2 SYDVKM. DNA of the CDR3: TGTGCCAGCAGTTTTGGGGGGCAGGGGGTTTCTGGGTATGGCTACACCTTC. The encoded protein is CASSFGGQGVSGYGYTF.

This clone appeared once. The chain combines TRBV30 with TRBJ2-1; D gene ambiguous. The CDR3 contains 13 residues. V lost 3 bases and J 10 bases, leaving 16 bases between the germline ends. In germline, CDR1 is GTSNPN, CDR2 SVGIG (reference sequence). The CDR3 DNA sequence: TGTGCCTGGAGCCCCCTGCGGAGCTCAGAGCAGTTCTTC. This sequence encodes CAWSPLRSSEQFF.

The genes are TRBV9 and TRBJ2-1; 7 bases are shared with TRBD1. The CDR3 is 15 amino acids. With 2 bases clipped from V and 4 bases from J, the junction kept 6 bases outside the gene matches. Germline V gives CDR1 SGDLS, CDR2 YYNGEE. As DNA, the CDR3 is TGTGCCAGCAGCGTGCTGTCGACAGGGTACAATGAGCAGTTCTTC. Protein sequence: CASSVLSTGYNEQFF.

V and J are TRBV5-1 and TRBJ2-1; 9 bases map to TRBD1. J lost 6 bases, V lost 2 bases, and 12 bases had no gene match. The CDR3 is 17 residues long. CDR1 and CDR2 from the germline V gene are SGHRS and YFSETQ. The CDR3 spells CASSFGNRGRGVNEQFF. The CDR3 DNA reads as TGCGCCAGCAGCTTCGGAAACAGGGGGCGCGGGGTCAATGAGCAGTTCTTC.

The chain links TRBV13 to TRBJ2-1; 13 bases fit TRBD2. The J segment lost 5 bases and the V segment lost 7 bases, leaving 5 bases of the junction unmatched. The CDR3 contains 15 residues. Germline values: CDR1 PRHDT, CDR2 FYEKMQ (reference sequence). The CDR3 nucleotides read TGTGCCAGCACCAAGACTAGCGGGAGGAACAATGAGCAGTTCTTC. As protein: CASTKTSGRNNEQFF.

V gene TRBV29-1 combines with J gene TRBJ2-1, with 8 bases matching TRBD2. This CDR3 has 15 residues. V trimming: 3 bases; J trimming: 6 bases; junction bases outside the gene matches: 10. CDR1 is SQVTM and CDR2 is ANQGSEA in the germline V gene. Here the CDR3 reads CSVERPGLDTNEQFF. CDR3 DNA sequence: TGCAGCGTTGAGAGACCGGGACTAGACACCAATGAGCAGTTCTTC.

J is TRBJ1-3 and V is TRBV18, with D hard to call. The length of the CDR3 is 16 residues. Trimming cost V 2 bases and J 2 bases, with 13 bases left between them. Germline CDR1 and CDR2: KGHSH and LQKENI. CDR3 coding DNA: TGTGCCAGCTCACCATTGAACTCCCGTACTGGAAACACCATATATTTT. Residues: CASSPLNSRTGNTIYF.

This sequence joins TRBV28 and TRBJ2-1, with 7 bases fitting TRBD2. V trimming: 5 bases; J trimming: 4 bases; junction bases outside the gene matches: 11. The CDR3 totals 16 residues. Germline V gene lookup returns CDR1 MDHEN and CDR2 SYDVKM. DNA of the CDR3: TGTGCCAGCAGTCCGCTAGCGGACCTCCTATACAATGAGCAGTTCTTC. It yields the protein CASSPLADLLYNEQFF.

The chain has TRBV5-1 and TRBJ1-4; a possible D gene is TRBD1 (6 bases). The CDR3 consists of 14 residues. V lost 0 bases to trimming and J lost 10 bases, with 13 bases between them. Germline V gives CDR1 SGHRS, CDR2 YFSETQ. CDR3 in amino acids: CASSLEGDVGKLFF. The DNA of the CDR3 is TGCGCCAGCAGCTTGGAGGGGGATGTTGGAAAACTGTTTTTT.

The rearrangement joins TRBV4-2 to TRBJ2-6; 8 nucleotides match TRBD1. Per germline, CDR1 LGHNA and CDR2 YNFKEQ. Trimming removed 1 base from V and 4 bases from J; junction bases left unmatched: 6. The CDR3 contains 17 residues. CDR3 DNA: TGTGCCAGCAGCCAAGGGACAGGGAACTCCGGGGCCAACGTCCTGACTTTC. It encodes CASSQGTGNSGANVLTF.

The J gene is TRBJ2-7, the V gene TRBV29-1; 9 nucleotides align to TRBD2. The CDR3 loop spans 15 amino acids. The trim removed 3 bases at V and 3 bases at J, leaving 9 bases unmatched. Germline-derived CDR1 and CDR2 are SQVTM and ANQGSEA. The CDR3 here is CSVEAREGPRYEQYF. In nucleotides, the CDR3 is TGCAGCGTTGAGGCGCGGGAGGGCCCTCGCTACGAGCAGTACTTC.

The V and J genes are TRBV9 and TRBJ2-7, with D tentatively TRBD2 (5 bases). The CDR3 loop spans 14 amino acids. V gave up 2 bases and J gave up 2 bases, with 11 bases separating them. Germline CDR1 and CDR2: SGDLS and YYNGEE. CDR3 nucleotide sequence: TGTGCCAGCAGCGTTACCGGGATTCCCTACGAGCAGTACTTC. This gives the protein CASSVTGIPYEQYF.

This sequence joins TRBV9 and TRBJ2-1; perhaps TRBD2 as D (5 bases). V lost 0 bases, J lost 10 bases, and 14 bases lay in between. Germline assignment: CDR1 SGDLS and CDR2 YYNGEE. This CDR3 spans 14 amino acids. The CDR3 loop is CASSVGSRGREQFF. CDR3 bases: TGTGCCAGCAGCGTAGGGTCGCGCGGGCGAGAGCAGTTCTTC.

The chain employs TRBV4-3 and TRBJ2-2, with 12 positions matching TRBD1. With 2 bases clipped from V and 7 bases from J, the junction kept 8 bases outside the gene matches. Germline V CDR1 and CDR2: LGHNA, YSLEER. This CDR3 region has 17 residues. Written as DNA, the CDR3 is TGCGCCAGCAGCCAATACTCCGGGACAGGGGGCGTCGGGGAGCTGTTTTTT. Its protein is CASSQYSGTGGVGELFF.

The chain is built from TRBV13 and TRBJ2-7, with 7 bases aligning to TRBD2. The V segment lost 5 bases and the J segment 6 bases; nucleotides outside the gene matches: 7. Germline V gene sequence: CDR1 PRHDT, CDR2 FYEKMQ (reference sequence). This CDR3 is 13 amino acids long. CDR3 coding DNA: TGTGCCAGCAGCCGAAATCGACTAGCCGAGCAGTACTTC. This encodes CASSRNRLAEQYF.

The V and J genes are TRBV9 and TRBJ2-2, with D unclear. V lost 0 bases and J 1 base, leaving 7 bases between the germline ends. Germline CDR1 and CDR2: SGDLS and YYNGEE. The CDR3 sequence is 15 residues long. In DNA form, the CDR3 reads TGTGCCAGCAGCGTAGACCAGCGGAACACCGGGGAGCTGTTTTTT. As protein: CASSVDQRNTGELFF.

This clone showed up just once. CDR3 loop: CASSLSIGVAEAFF. Here the CDR3 DNA reads TGCGCCAGCAGCTTGTCAATTGGAGTGGCTGAAGCTTTCTTT. V is TRBV5-1 and J is TRBJ1-1, with D unresolved. The CDR3 length is 14 residues. CDR1 is SGHRS and CDR2 is YFSETQ in the germline V gene. Trimming pared 1 base from V and 6 bases from J, leaving 13 bases between.

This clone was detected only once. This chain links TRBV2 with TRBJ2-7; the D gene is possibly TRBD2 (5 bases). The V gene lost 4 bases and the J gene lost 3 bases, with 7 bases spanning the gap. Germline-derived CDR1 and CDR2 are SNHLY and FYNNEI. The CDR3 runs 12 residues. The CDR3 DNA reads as TGTGCCAGCAGTGCGGGGTTCTACGAGCAGTACTTC. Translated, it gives CASSAGFYEQYF.